The present T cell receptor (beta chain) was sequenced within a study of T cell responses to AZD1222 COVID-19 vaccine. Overall study: Second-dose intervals of approximately 4 or approximately 12 weeks were pooled. Points from the study as a whole: Most donors were white British, females outnumbered males, and clonal diversity was possibly underestimated.

A note on this clone: What it binds is not known.

Sequencing used immunoSEQ multiplex PCR; TCRdb keeps in-frame clones, though not all of them. The repertoire has around 160,000 clones, roughly nine tenths of them found once; the top ten carry about 1.5%. This CDR3 comprises 15 residues. The V and J ends lost 1 base and 1 base, in that order; junction bases with no gene match: 3. The germline V gene encodes CDR1 KGHSH and CDR2 LQKENI. Here the sequenced sample was peripheral blood, taken on day 0 of AZD1222 vaccination. The clonotype was recovered from an adult in good health. The chain has TRBV18 and TRBJ2-5; 7 positions agree with TRBD1. The CDR3 DNA follows: TGTGCCAGCTCACCACGGACAGGACCCCAAGAGACCCAGTACTTC. Protein sequence: CASSPRTGPQETQYF.